The 9 T cell receptor beta chains below come from one sample, sequenced in a study of shared clonotypes between healthy human individuals. Only in-frame clones appear in the TCRdb table, and some are missing; sequencing was by immunoSEQ multiplex PCR. The sample has roughly 1,800,000 clones; approximately 94% are singletons. CD45RO-negative, CCR7-selected cells formed the naive CD8 fraction, which excluded terminally differentiated effector memory CD45RA+ cells. The sequencing input was naive CD8+ T cells sorted from blood. Source of these receptors: a man aged 18 to 30 in good health.

The rearrangement links TRBV29-1 to TRBJ2-1, with TRBD2 identical over 10 bases. Unmatched junction bases numbered 12, after V lost 2 bases and J lost 8 bases. This CDR3 comprises 16 residues. Germline CDR1 SQVTM, CDR2 ANQGSEA. CDR3 in DNA: TGCAGCGTTGAACTTGGGGCTAGCGGGAGTGTGGATGAGCAGTTCTTC. Its translation is CSVELGASGSVDEQFF.

This chain connects TRBV27 to TRBJ2-5; TRBD2 agrees at 13 bases. V gave up 3 bases and J gave up 4 bases; unmatched junction bases: 5. The CDR3 is 16 amino acids. Germline V lookup: CDR1 MNHEY, CDR2 SMNVEV (reference sequence). Here the CDR3 DNA reads TGTGCCAGCAGTTTCAGGACTAGCGGGGGACGAGAGACCCAGTACTTC. This codes for CASSFRTSGGRETQYF.

V gene TRBV5-8 combines with J gene TRBJ2-7; D is unclear. V shed 3 bases and J shed 2 bases, with 3 bases lying between them. The CDR3 runs 11 residues. Per the germline V gene, CDR1 is SGHTS and CDR2 is YDEGEE. CDR3 bases: TGTGCCAGCAGCTCGGCCTACGAGCAGTACTTC. Translating it yields CASSSAYEQYF.

V and J are TRBV19 and TRBJ2-1; TRBD2 is a possible D gene (6 bases). Trimming removed 3 bases at V and 2 bases at J, with 17 bases between. The germline CDR1 and CDR2 sequences are LNHDA and SQIVND (reference sequence). The CDR3 loop spans 17 amino acids. CDR3 in amino acids: CASSMEGEELAYNEQFF. In nucleotides, the CDR3 is TGTGCCAGTAGTATGGAGGGAGAGGAGCTGGCCTACAATGAGCAGTTCTTC.

The chain joins TRBV29-1 to TRBJ2-1; D might be TRBD2 (5 bases). The CDR3 is made up of 12 amino acids. Germline-derived CDR1 and CDR2 are SQVTM and ANQGSEA. The V and J ends lost 6 bases and 5 bases respectively, with 11 bases between them. Here the CDR3 reads CSVSVLDNEQFF. The CDR3 DNA is TGCAGCGTATCAGTACTAGACAATGAGCAGTTCTTC.

CDR3 residues: CASSDPVQGGTGELFF. The CDR3 DNA is TGTGCCAGCAGCGACCCGGTACAGGGGGGAACCGGGGAGCTGTTTTTT. This chain connects TRBV9 to TRBJ2-2; 8 bases map to TRBD1. With 3 bases clipped from V and 5 bases from J, the junction kept 9 bases outside the gene matches. This CDR3 is built from 16 residues. Germline V CDR1 and CDR2: SGDLS, YYNGEE.

Here the CDR3 reads CASSFTGTELYEQYF. In DNA form, the CDR3 reads TGTGCCAGCAGTTTCACCGGGACAGAACTTTACGAGCAGTACTTC. V gene TRBV27 combines with J gene TRBJ2-7, with 7 positions matching TRBD1. With 3 bases clipped from V and 4 bases from J, the junction kept 9 bases outside the gene matches. The CDR3 covers 15 residues. Germline values: CDR1 MNHEY, CDR2 SMNVEV (reference sequence).

V gene TRBV2 combines with J gene TRBJ1-3; a weak D match, TRBD1 (5 bases). Trimming cost V 7 bases and J 1 base, with 11 bases left between them. Germline values: CDR1 SNHLY, CDR2 FYNNEI. This CDR3 has 14 residues. CDR3 residues: CASMDGGSGNTIYF. In nucleotides, the CDR3 is TGTGCCAGCATGGATGGGGGGTCTGGAAACACCATATATTTT.

The chain has TRBV14 and TRBJ2-5; tentatively, D is TRBD2 (6 bases). The CDR3 contains 15 residues. Trimming took off 1 base at V and 5 bases at J, with 14 bases between the two ends. CDR1 and CDR2 (germline): SGHDN, FVKESK. As DNA, the CDR3 is TGTGCCAGCAGCCAAGCTTGGGCAGGGAGGGAGACCCAGTACTTC. This encodes CASSQAWAGRETQYF.